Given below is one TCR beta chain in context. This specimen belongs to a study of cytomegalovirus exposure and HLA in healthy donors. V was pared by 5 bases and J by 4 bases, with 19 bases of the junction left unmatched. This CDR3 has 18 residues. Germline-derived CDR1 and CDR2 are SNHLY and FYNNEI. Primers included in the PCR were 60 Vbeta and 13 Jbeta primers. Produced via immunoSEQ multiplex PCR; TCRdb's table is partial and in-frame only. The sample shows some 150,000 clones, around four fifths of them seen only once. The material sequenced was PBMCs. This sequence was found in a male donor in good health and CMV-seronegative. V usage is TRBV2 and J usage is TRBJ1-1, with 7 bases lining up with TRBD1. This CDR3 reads CASSQPMDRPGPVTEAFF. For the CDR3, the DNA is TGTGCCAGCAGTCAACCGATGGACAGGCCTGGCCCGGTCACTGAAGCTTTCTTT.